This T cell receptor (beta chain) was identified in a study of blood T cell repertoires in COVID-19. Study as a whole: Acute and convalescent COVID-19 samples came from the United States, Italy and Spain. Nucleic acid was either cDNA or gDNA, and it came from T cells, B-cell-depleted T cells, or PBMCs.

Per the original data handling: Nucleated cell number was recorded as an estimate derived from reference gene primer amplification. Profiling relied on immunoSEQ multiplex PCR, and the TCRdb table lists in-frame clones only, not all of them. That table gives V, J and clone size, and the DNA gave D and trimming. The sample holds some 120,000 clones, roughly 80% seen once. CDR1 and CDR2 (germline): LGHDT, YNNKEL (reference sequence). Trimming took 6 bases from V and 6 from J; bases not matched to a gene: 8. The CDR3 totals 14 residues. This clone showed up just a few times. This chain links TRBV3-1 (or the pseudogene TRBV3-2) with TRBJ1-5; 7 bases match TRBD1. Sequenced input: peripheral blood. The sequence derives from a woman aged 55-69 years with acute or convalescent COVID-19. The CDR3 region has the DNA TGTGCCAGCAGTCCACAGGGGAAGATTCAGCCCCAGCATTTT. Translation: CASSPQGKIQPQHF.